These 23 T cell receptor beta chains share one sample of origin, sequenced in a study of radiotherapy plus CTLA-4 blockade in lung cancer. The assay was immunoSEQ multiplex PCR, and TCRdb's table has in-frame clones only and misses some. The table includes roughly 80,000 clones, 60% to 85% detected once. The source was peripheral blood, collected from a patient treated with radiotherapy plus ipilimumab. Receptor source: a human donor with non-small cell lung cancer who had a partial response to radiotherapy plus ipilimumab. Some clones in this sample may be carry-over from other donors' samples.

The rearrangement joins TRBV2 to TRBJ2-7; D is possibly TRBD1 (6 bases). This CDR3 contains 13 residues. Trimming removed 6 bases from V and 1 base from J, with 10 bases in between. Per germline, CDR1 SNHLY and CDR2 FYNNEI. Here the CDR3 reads CASSRDTSYEQYF. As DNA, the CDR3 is TGTGCCAGCAGCCGGGACACGTCCTACGAGCAGTACTTC.

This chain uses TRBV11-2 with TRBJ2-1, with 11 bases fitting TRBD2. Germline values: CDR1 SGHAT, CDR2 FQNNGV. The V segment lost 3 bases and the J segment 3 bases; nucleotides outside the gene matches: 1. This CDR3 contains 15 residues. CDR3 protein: CASSFLAGGYNEQFF. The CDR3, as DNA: TGTGCCAGCAGCTTTCTAGCGGGGGGCTACAATGAGCAGTTCTTC. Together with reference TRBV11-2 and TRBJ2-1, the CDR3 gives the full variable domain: EAGVAQSPRYKIIEKRQSVAFWCNPISGHATLYWYQQILGQGPKLLIQFQNNGVVDDSQLPKDRFSAERLKGVDSTLKIQPAKLEDSAVYLCASSFLAGGYNEQFFGPGTRLTVL.

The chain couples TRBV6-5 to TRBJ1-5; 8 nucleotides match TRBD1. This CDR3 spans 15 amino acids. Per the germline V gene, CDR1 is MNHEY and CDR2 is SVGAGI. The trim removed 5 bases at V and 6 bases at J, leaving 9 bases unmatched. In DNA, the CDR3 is TGTGCCAGCAGTGCACCAGGGGGCAGGGGTCAGCCCCAGCATTTT. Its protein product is CASSAPGGRGQPQHF.

The CDR3 sequence: CASSEYSRNTEAFF. CDR3 nucleotide sequence: TGTGCCAGCTCCGAGTATTCAAGGAACACTGAAGCTTTCTTT. The V gene is TRBV18, the J gene TRBJ1-1; D is unresolved. V lost 6 bases to trimming and J lost 1 base, with 12 bases between them. CDR1 and CDR2 from the germline V gene are KGHSH and LQKENI. The CDR3 has 14 amino acids.

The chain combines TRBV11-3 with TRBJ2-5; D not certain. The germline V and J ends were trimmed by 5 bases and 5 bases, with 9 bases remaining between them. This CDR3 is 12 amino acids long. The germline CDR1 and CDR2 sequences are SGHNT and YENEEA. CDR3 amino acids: CASSLSWETQYF. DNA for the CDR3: TGTGCCAGCAGCCTAAGTTGGGAGACCCAGTACTTC.

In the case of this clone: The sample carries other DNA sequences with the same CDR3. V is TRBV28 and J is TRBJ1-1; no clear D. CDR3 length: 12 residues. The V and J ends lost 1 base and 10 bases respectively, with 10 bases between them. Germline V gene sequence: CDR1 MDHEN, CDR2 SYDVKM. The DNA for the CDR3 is TGTGCCAGCAGTTTATCAAGTAATAGAGCTTTCTTT. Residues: CASSLSSNRAFF.

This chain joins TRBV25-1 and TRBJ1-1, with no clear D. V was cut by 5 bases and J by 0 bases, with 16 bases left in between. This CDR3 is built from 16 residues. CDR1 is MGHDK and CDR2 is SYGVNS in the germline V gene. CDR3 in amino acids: CASSSPGSGMNTEAFF. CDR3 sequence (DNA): TGTGCCAGCAGTTCGCCCGGGAGTGGCATGAACACTGAAGCTTTCTTT. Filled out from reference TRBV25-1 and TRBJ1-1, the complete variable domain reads EADIYQTPRYLVIGTGKKITLECSQTMGHDKMYWYQQDPGMELHLIHYSYGVNSTEKGDLSSESTVSRIRTEHFPLTLESARPSHTSQYLCASSSPGSGMNTEAFFGQGTRLTVV.

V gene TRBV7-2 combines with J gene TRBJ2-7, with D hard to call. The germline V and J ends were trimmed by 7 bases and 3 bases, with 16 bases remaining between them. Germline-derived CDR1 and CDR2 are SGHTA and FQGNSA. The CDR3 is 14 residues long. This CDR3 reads CASKSGLSHYEQYF. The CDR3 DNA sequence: TGTGCCAGCAAATCCGGGTTAAGTCACTACGAGCAGTACTTC.

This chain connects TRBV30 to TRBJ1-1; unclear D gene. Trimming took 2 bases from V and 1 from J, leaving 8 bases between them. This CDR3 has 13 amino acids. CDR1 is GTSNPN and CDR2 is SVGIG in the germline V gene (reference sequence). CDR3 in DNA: TGTGCCTGGAGTATTGGCCCGAACACTGAAGCTTTCTTT. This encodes CAWSIGPNTEAFF. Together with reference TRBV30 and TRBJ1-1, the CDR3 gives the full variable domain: SQTIHQWPATLVQPVGSPLSLECTVEGTSNPNLYWYRQAAGRGLQLLFYSVGIGQISSEVPQNLSASRPQDRQFILSSKKLLLSDSGFYLCAWSIGPNTEAFFGQGTRLTVV.

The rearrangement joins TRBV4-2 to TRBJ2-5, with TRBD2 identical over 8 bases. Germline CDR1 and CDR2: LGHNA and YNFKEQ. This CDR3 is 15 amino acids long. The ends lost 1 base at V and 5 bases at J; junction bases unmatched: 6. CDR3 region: CASSQAGGPVETQYF. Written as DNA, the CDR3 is TGTGCCAGCAGCCAAGCGGGGGGGCCGGTGGAGACCCAGTACTTC.

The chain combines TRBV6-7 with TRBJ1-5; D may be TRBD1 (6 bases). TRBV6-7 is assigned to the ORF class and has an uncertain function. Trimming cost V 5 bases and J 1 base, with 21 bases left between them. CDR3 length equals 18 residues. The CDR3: CASSRRIEQGRSNQPQHF. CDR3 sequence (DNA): TGTGCCAGCAGTCGGAGAATCGAACAGGGACGGAGCAATCAGCCCCAGCATTTT.

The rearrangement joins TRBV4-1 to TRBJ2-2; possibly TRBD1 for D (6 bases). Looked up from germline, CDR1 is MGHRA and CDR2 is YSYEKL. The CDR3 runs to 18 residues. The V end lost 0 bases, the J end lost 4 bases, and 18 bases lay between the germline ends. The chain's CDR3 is CASSQDLAQGWVTGELFF. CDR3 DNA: TGCGCCAGCAGCCAAGATCTTGCACAGGGATGGGTCACCGGGGAGCTGTTTTTT.

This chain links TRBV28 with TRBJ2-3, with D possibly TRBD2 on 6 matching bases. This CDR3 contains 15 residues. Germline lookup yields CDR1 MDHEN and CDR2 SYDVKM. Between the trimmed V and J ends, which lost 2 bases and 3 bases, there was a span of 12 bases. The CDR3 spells CASSLGWGGTDTQYF. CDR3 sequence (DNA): TGTGCCAGCAGTTTAGGGTGGGGAGGAACAGATACGCAGTATTTT.

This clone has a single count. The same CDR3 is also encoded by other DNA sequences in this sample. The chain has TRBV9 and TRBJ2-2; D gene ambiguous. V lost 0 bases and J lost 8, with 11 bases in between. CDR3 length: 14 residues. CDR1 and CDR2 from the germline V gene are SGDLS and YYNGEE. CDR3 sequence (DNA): TGTGCCAGCAGCGTAGGGCCCTCCGGGGGGGAGCTGTTTTTT. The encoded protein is CASSVGPSGGELFF.

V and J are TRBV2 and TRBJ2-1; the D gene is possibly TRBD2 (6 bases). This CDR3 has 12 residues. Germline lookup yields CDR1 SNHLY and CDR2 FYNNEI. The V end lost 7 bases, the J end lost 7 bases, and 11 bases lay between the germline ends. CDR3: CASNGGSNEQFF. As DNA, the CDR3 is TGTGCCAGCAATGGGGGGTCAAATGAGCAGTTCTTC.

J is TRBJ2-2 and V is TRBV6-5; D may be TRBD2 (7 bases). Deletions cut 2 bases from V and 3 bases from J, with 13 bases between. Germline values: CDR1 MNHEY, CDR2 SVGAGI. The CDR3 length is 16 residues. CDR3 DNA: TGTGCCAGCAGTTACCTACGGGGGGCGGACACCGGGGAGCTGTTTTTT. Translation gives CASSYLRGADTGELFF.

The CDR3 DNA reads as TGCAGCGCCGGGGACTTGAACACTGAAGCTTTCTTT. Translated, it gives CSAGDLNTEAFF. The rearrangement links TRBV29-1 to TRBJ1-1; perhaps TRBD1 as D (5 bases). CDR3 size: 12 residues. Trimming removed 7 bases at V and 0 bases at J, with 9 bases between. Germline values: CDR1 SQVTM, CDR2 ANQGSEA.

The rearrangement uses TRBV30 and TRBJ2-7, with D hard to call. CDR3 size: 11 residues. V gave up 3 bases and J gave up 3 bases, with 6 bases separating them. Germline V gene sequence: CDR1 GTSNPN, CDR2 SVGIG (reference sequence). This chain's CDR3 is CAWSSNYEQYF. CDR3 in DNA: TGTGCCTGGAGCTCTAACTACGAGCAGTACTTC.

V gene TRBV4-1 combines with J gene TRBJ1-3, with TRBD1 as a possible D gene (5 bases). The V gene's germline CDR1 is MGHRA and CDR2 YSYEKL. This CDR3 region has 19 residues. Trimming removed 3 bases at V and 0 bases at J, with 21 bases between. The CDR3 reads CASSHPLGRGGYSGNTIYF. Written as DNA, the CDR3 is TGCGCCAGCAGCCACCCGCTGGGGCGGGGAGGGTACTCTGGAAACACCATATATTTT.

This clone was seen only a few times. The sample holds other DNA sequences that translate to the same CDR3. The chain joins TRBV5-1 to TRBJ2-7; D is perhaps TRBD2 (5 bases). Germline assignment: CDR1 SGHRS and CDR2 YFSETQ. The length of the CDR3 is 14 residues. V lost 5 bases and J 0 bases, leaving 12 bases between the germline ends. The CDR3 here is CASSETGSSYEQYF. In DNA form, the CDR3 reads TGCGCCAGCAGTGAGACGGGGAGCTCCTACGAGCAGTACTTC.

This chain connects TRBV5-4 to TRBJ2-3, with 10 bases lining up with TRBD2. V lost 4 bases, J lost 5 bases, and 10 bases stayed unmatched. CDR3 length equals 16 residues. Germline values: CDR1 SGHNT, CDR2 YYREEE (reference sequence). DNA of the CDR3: TGTGCCAGCAGCCATCGAAGCGGGGGGGCCGTAGATACGCAGTATTTT. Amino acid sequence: CASSHRSGGAVDTQYF.

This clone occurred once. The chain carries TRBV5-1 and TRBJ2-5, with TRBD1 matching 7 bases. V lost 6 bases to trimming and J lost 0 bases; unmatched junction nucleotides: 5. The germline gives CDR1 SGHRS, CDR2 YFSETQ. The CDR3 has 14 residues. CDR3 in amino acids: CASKAQGDQETQYF. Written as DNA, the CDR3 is TGCGCCAGCAAGGCCCAGGGGGACCAAGAGACCCAGTACTTC. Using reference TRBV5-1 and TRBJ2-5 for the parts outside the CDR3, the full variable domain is KAGVTQTPRYLIKTRGQQVTLSCSPISGHRSVSWYQQTPGQGLQFLFEYFSETQRNKGNFPGRFSGRQFSNSRSEMNVSTLELGDSALYLCASKAQGDQETQYFGPGTRLLVL.

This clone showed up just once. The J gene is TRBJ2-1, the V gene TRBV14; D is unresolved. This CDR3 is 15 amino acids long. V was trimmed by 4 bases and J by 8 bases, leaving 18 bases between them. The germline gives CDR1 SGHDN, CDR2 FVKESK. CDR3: CASSLEFSGPHEQFF. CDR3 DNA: TGTGCCAGCAGCCTTGAATTCTCAGGCCCCCATGAGCAGTTCTTC.